Described below is a single T cell receptor beta chain sequence and its context. Its specific antigen is unknown. No much larger clone is present one base from it, and per-base qualities are unavailable. The data stem from a study of blood T cell repertoires in COVID-19 (dated by TCRdb to about 2020). Regarding the complete study: Samples from collaborators originated in the United States, Italy and Spain and spanned both the acute and convalescent phases of COVID-19. Samples came from the ongoing ImmuneRACE study (first 160 participants) plus 1,254 subjects from 6 global collaborators. Where available, HLA class I and class II types were taken from metadata supplied by the sample provider and were not determined by assay-based typing. The prospective study material was composed of cDNA or gDNA derived from T cells, B-cell-depleted T cells, or PBMCs. The dataset comprised deeply sampled blood TCRbeta repertoires from subjects exposed to, actively infected with, or recovered from COVID-19. Nearly every sample came with metadata listing a de-identified subject ID, COVID-19 status, age in years and sex. The repertoires were made available in a free public database intended to serve as a resource for research on the immune response to SARS-CoV-2. Study-level results and caveats: Clinical and demographic metadata were provided uncurated, with the amount varying by source and participant.

Measured from the cysteine to the phenylalanine, the CDR3 is 14 residues long. Just the 42-base CDR3 DNA is kept, in frame starting at base 1. Looking up the germline V gene yields CDR1 SGHRS and CDR2 YFSETQ. The V end gives up 1 base and the J end 5 bases, leaving 5 bases in the junction not matched to a gene. TCRbeta CDR3 regions were amplified from genomic DNA by means of the immunoSEQ Assay, a bias-controlled multiplex PCR. In the authors' own workflow: The number of nucleated cells in each sample was estimated from the amplification of reference gene primers within the assay. To quantify the absolute abundance of each unique TCRbeta CDR3 rearrangement, sequence reads were collapsed and filtered. For each sample, productive Simpson clonality was calculated by taking the square root of Simpson's diversity index across productive rearrangements. The table comes from immuneACCESS by way of TCRdb, which keeps in-frame sequences with V and J called. Part of the clones is missing from these tables; in studies checked, under half for an unresolved V gene and the rest for unknown reasons. D and trimming come from the DNA, and the V and J calls and clone size come from that table. In this sample the table shows approximately 220,000 clones, around 83% of which occur a single time. The ten largest clones take up over 2.5% of the sample.

Samples from volunteer blood donors who had recovered from COVID-19 were contributed by a second Seattle source. Collaborating institutions collected whole blood in K2EDTA tubes following their own protocols. Collaborator samples were shipped for TCRbeta analysis as frozen whole blood, isolated PBMCs, or DNA extracted from either sample type. This clonotype was obtained from a man over 45 who had recovered from COVID-19. The rearrangement joined TRBV5-1 to TRBJ2-5, with 7 junctional bases fitting TRBD1. Sequencing used peripheral blood. The CDR3 reads as follows: CASSLTGVLETQYF. The base sequence is TGCGCCAGCAGCTTGACAGGGGTGTTGGAGACCCAGTACTTC.